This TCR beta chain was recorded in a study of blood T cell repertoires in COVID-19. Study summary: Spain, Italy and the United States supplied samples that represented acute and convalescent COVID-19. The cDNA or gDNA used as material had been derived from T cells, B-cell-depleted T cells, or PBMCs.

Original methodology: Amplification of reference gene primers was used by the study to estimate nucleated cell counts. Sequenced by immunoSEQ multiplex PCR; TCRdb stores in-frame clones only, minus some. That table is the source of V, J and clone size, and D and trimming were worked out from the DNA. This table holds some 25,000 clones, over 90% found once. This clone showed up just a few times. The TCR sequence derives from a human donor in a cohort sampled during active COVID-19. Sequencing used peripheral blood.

The CDR3 loop reads CASSHSRDSSSEKLFF. CDR3 nucleotides: TGTGCCAGCAGTCATAGCCGGGACAGTTCGAGCGAAAAACTGTTTTTT. V is TRBV2 and J is TRBJ1-4; 7 bases fit TRBD1. Losses at the gene ends were 5 bases for V and 8 bases for J; bases not matched to a gene: 14. CDR1 SNHLY and CDR2 FYNNEI come from the germline V gene. This CDR3 has 16 residues.